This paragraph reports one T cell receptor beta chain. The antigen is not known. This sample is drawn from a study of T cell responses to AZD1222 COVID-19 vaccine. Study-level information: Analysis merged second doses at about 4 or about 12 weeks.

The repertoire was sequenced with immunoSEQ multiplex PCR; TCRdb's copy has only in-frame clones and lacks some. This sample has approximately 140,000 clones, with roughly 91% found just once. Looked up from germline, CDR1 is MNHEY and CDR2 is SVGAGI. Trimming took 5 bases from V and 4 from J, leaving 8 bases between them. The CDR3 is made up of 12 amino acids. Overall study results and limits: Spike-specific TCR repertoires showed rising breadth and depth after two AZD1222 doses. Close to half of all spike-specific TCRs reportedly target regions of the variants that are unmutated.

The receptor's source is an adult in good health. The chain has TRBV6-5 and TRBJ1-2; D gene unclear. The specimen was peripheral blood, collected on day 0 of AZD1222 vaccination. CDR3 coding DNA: TGTGCCAGCAGTACTCTGGGCTATGGCTACACCTTC. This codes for CASSTLGYGYTF.